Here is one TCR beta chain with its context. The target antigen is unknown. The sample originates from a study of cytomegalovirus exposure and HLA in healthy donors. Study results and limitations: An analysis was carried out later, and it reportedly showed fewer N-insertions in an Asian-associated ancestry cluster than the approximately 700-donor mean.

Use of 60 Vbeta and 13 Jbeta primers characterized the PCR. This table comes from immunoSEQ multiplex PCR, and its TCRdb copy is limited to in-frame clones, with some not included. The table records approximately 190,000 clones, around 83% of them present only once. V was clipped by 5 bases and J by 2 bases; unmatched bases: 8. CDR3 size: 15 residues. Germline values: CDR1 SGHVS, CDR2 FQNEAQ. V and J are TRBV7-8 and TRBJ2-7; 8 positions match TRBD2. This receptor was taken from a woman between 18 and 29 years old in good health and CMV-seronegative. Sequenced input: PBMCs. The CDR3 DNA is TGTGCCAGCAGCCCCTGGTCGGGGGGGGCCTACGAGCAGTACTTC. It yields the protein CASSPWSGGAYEQYF.